This T cell receptor beta chain came from a study of blood T cell repertoires in COVID-19. CDR3 size: 17 residues. Germline loops: CDR1 SGHDN, CDR2 FVKESK. Unmatched junction bases numbered 6, after V lost 0 bases and J lost 2 bases. Clones were read by immunoSEQ multiplex PCR, and TCRdb kept only the in-frame ones, dropping some. The profile covers some 220,000 clones, with 88% appearing a single time and more than 2.5% taken by the ten largest. Participants, roughly 18 to 90 years old, spanned 24 US areas. Cohort allocation depended upon clinical history that participants reported. The TCR comes from a woman in her thirties who had recovered from COVID-19. V gene TRBV14 combines with J gene TRBJ2-5, with TRBD2 identical over 10 bases. Sequencing was carried out using PBMCs or T cells enriched from blood (not recorded which). Here the CDR3 reads CASSQDVSSGGQETQYF. The CDR3 DNA reads as TGTGCCAGCAGCCAAGATGTGTCTAGCGGGGGACAAGAGACCCAGTACTTC.